The present T cell receptor beta chain was sequenced within a study of untreated major depressive disorder (dated by TCRdb to the late 2010s). For the wider study: A cross-sectional case-control design was used to compare T cell phenotype and TCR repertoire between antidepressant-free major depressive disorder patients and individually matched non-depressed controls. The TCRbeta sequencing followed up on differences in Vbeta 5.1, Vbeta 11 and Vbeta 22 usage that flow cytometry had shown in the whole cohort. Study-level results and caveats: In every sequenced subject, the top five TRBV05-01 clones were all identified as private clones. In the sequencing data, TRBV25-01 and TRBV02-01 usage matched the flow-cytometry pattern but was not statistically significant. A comparatively small study sample was produced by the strict matching and exclusion criteria, and the generalizability of findings was thereby limited. In CD4+ T cells, sequencing confirmed that depressed patients used TRBV05-01 (Vbeta 5.1) more than controls did, with a one-tailed test giving p = 0.040. For the sequencing comparisons, one-tailed planned tests were applied to only three Vbeta families that had been selected in advance.

Every depressed patient was matched in pairs with a non-depressed control on sex, age, current smoking status and body mass index. European descent was reported for all participants. Patients were diagnosed with major depressive disorder by DSM-IV criteria and had a Hamilton Rating Scale for Depression score of 18 or higher. No psychiatric medication, including antidepressants, had been taken by patients for at least 8 weeks before enrollment. Depression severity among patients ranged from moderate to severe. Participants were excluded if they had major medical conditions, Axis I/II comorbidities, regular medication or illicit drug use, or weekly alcohol intake above 100 g. Approximately 29 ml of peripheral blood was collected into EDTA tubes from each participant. CD4+ T cells were purified from thawed PBMCs by magnetic negative selection with the BD IMag Human CD4 T Lymphocyte Enrichment Set. Flow cytometry confirmed that the CD4+ enrichment method typically gave about 96% purity. TCRbeta sequencing was performed on a subgroup of roughly 5 case-control pairs selected blind to chemokine receptor expression and flow-cytometric repertoire skewing results. All blood samples were collected in the morning at 8:00 a.m., and PBMCs were isolated by Ficoll-Hypaque gradient centrifugation. Until being assayed, PBMCs were kept in liquid nitrogen after cryopreservation by gradual cooling to -80 degrees C.

A distance of 11 bases separates the germline ends of V and J, which lose 5 bases and 0 bases respectively. Counted from cysteine to phenylalanine, this CDR3 has 14 amino acids. Only the CDR3 DNA is retained, 42 bases long and in frame from the first base. CDR1 and CDR2 are read off the germline V gene (reference sequence) as LNHDA and SQIVND. With respect to this clone: Its target antigen remains unknown. No per-base quality is available; no much larger clone lies one base away.

The Qiagen DNeasy Blood and Tissue Kit was used to extract total genomic DNA from purified CD4+ T cells. The TCRbeta CDR3 region, defined according to IMGT, was amplified and sequenced using immunoSEQ immunosequencing protocols. Under the source paper's analysis protocol: Raw sequence data were preprocessed by the immunoSEQ service for PCR and sequencing error correction. Data were loaded into the immunoSEQ Analyzer and further analyzed with VDJtools v1.0.7. The paired Wilcoxon signed-rank test was used to test differences between patients and controls. The table comes from immuneACCESS by way of TCRdb, which keeps in-frame sequences with V and J called. Part of the clones is missing from these tables; in studies checked, under half for an unresolved V gene and the rest for unknown reasons. Clonal size and the V and J genes are those of that table, whereas D and trimming came from the DNA. The sample table records under 20,000 clones; under 95% of these occur just once. The leading ten clones occupy 0.6% of the sample.

The chain uses TRBV19 and TRBJ2-7; no confident D gene assignment can be made. Sequences were obtained from CD4+ T cells from PBMCs. This TCR derives from a woman in her thirties or forties with major depressive disorder. The CDR3 protein: CASSERSSSYEQYF. In nucleotide form, the sequence is TGTGCCAGTAGTGAACGTTCAAGCTCCTACGAGCAGTACTTC.